The next 8 T cell receptor beta chains were all read from a single sample in a study of T cells after yellow fever vaccination. TCRdb re-called the 5' RACE reads with MiXCR, one entry per CDR3 protein. The profile shows about 170,000 distinct CDR3 sequences, 9.5% to 11% of them singletons. Sample: CD8+ T cells sorted from PBMCs, taken 15 days after the yellow fever booster vaccination. The receptors originated from a man younger than 35 who received the YFV17D yellow fever vaccine.

The chain carries TRBV20-1 and TRBJ2-2; D might be TRBD1 or TRBD2, each matching 6 bases. Germline V gives CDR1 DFQATT, CDR2 SNEGSKA (reference sequence). The CDR3 contains 16 residues. Trimming removed 5 bases at V and 0 bases at J, with 16 bases between. The CDR3 loop is CSADTDGGPNTGELFF. The CDR3 DNA reads TGCAGTGCTGACACCGACGGGGGCCCGAACACCGGGGAGCTGTTTTTT.

This clonotype was detected only a few times. The rearrangement joins TRBV7-9 to TRBJ1-6; 7 positions agree with TRBD1. Germline assignment: CDR1 SEHNR and CDR2 FQNEAQ (reference sequence). The V and J ends lost 5 bases and 6 bases, in that order; junction bases with no gene match: 7. The CDR3 loop spans 15 amino acids. CDR3 in amino acids: CASSTGQVANSPLHF. CDR3 nucleotides: TGTGCCAGCAGCACCGGACAGGTAGCTAATTCACCCCTCCACTTT.

The chain employs TRBV5-1 and TRBJ1-3; TRBD1 might be the D (5 bases). This CDR3 contains 19 residues. CDR1 SGHRS and CDR2 YFSETQ come from the germline V gene. The V gene lost 1 base and the J gene lost 0 bases, with 20 bases spanning the gap. The CDR3 DNA reads TGCGCCAGCAGCTTGAAGGGACTCCTTCCGGGGGTCTCTGGAAACACCATATATTTT. Protein product: CASSLKGLLPGVSGNTIYF.

This clonotype was counted a few times. The chain uses TRBV7-8 and TRBJ1-1; D possibly corresponds to TRBD1 (6 bases). Looked up from germline, CDR1 is SGHVS and CDR2 is FQNEAQ. The CDR3 sequence is 13 residues long. V was pared by 1 base and J by 4 bases, with 7 bases between. CDR3 DNA sequence: TGTGCCAGCAGCTTAGGGACAGCCACTGAAGCTTTCTTT. This translates into CASSLGTATEAFF.

The rearrangement uses TRBV5-6 and TRBJ2-7; D may be TRBD2 (5 bases). The CDR3 loop spans 12 amino acids. Trimming cost V 9 bases and J 3 bases, with 13 bases left between them. Germline V gene lookup returns CDR1 SGHDT and CDR2 YYEEEE. CDR3: CATHGRDYEQYF. CDR3 nucleotide sequence: TGTGCCACACACGGACGGGACTACGAGCAGTACTTC.

V is TRBV4-1 and J is TRBJ2-2; no definite D call. CDR3 length equals 16 residues. The V gene lost 1 base and the J gene lost 4 bases, with 13 bases spanning the gap. CDR1 and CDR2 from the germline V gene are MGHRA and YSYEKL. The DNA of the CDR3 is TGCGCCAGCAGCCAAGTTGATAGTGATATCACCGGGGAGCTGTTTTTT. Translating it yields CASSQVDSDITGELFF.

This clonotype was found many times. The rearrangement joins TRBV7-3 to TRBJ2-5; either TRBD1 or TRBD2 may fit D (6 bases each). Per the germline V gene, CDR1 is SGHTA and CDR2 is FQGTGA. The CDR3 has 15 residues. V was trimmed by 7 bases and J by 4 bases, leaving 19 bases between them. The CDR3 DNA reads TGTGCCAGCACTGAAAGTGGGGGGCCGAGAGAGACCCAGTACTTC. As protein: CASTESGGPRETQYF. Complete variable domain (other parts from reference TRBV7-3 and TRBJ2-5): GAGVSQTPSNKVTEKGKYVELRCDPISGHTALYWYRQSLGQGPEFLIYFQGTGAADDSGLPNDRFFAVRPEGSVSTLKIQRTERGDSAVYLCASTESGGPRETQYFGPGTRLLVL.

The chain joins TRBV6-6 to TRBJ2-7; D unresolved. The germline V gene has CDR1 MNHNY and CDR2 SVGAGI (reference sequence). Trimming cost V 6 bases and J 3 bases, with 12 bases left between them. The CDR3 is 13 residues long. The chain's CDR3 is CASSPTLIYEQYF. The DNA for the CDR3 is TGTGCCAGCAGCCCGACTTTAATCTACGAGCAGTACTTC.